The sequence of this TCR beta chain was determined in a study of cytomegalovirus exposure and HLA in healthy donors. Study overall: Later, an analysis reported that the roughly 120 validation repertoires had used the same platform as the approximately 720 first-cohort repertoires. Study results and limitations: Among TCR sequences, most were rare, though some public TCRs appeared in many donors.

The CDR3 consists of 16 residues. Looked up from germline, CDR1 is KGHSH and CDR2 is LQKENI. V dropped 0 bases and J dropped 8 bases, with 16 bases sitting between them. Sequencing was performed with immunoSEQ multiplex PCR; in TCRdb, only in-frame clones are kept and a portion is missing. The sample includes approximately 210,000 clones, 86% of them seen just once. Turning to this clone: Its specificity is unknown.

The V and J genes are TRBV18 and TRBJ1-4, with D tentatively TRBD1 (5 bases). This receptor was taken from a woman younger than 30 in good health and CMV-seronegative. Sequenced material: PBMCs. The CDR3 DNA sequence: TGTGCCAGCTCACCACCGAATCGGGGGAGTCAGGAAAAACTGTTTTTT. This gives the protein CASSPPNRGSQEKLFF.